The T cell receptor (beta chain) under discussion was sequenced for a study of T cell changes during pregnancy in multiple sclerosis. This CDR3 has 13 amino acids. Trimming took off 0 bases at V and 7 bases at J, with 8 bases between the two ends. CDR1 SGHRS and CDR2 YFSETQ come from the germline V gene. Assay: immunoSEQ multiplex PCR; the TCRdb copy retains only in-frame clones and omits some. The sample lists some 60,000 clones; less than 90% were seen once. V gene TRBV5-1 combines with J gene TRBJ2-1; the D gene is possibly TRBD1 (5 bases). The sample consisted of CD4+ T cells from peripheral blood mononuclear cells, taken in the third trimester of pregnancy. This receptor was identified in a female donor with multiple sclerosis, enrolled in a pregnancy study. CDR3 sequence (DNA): TGCGCCAGCAGCTTGGCGCAGGGTAATGAGCAGTTCTTC. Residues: CASSLAQGNEQFF. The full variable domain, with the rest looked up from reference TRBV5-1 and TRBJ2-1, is KAGVTQTPRYLIKTRGQQVTLSCSPISGHRSVSWYQQTPGQGLQFLFEYFSETQRNKGNFPGRFSGRQFSNSRSEMNVSTLELGDSALYLCASSLAQGNEQFFGPGTRLTVL.